This is a list of T cell receptor beta chains from one sample in a study of Ad26.COV2.S vaccination and SARS-CoV-2 variants. Clones were sequenced by immunoSEQ multiplex PCR, and TCRdb holds only the in-frame ones, with some missing. The table lists over 450,000 clones, about nine tenths of them singletons. Material: peripheral blood, obtained in a trial of Ad26.COV2.S vaccine versus placebo. The origin of the receptors is a person between 18 and 59 years old who received the Ad26.COV2.S COVID-19 vaccine or a placebo. Each CDR3 is given with its conserved first and last residue. D genes are given only for firm matches. Only some rows state a clone size, as once, few, many or a class for expanded clones.

D gene: NA
J gene: TRBJ1-1
clone size: NA
V gene: TRBV4-2
CDR3 DNA: TGTGCCAGCAGCCGTATTGGGACTGAGAACACTGAAGCTTTCTTT
CDR3 protein: CASSRIGTENTEAFF

D gene: NA
J gene: TRBJ2-3
clone size: NA
V gene: TRBV4-2
CDR3 DNA: TGTGCCAGCAGCCGCCAACCGGGACTCGAAGAGTATTTT
CDR3 protein: CASSRQPGLEEYF

D gene: NA
J gene: TRBJ1-1
clone size: NA
V gene: TRBV5-5
CDR3 DNA: TGTGCCAGCAGCTTGAGGACACCTATGAACACTGAAGCTTTCTTT
CDR3 protein: CASSLRTPMNTEAFF

D gene: NA
J gene: TRBJ1-3
clone size: NA
V gene: TRBV9
CDR3 DNA: TGTGCCAGCAGCGTAACCCCCTATCACCCGGGGGCGGGAAACACCATATATTTT
CDR3 protein: CASSVTPYHPGAGNTIYF

D gene: NA
J gene: TRBJ1-1
clone size: NA
V gene: TRBV10-2
CDR3 DNA: TGCGCCACCCGGCGGTCAGAAGGGACGGCTTTCTTT
CDR3 protein: CATRRSEGTAFF

D gene: NA
J gene: TRBJ2-7
clone size: NA
V gene: TRBV11-2
CDR3 DNA: TGTGCCAGCAGTTCTGGCACCTACGAGCAGTACTTC
CDR3 protein: CASSSGTYEQYF

D gene: NA
J gene: TRBJ2-5
clone size: NA
V gene: TRBV12-3/TRBV12-4
CDR3 DNA: TGTGCCAGCAGTTTGCGGACAGCGAAGTACTTC
CDR3 protein: CASSLRTAKYF

D gene: TRBD1
J gene: TRBJ1-4
clone size: NA
V gene: TRBV5-6
CDR3 DNA: TGTGCCAGCAGCCTCGGACAGGGTCGGGGTGAAAAACTGTTTTTT
CDR3 protein: CASSLGQGRGEKLFF

D gene: NA
J gene: TRBJ2-7
clone size: NA
V gene: TRBV27
CDR3 DNA: TGTGCCAGCAGATGGGGCAACGAGCAGTACTTC
CDR3 protein: CASRWGNEQYF

D gene: NA
J gene: TRBJ2-5
clone size: once
V gene: TRBV28
CDR3 DNA: TGTGCCAGCAGCACATGGGCGACCCAGTACTTC
CDR3 protein: CASSTWATQYF

D gene: NA
J gene: TRBJ1-2
clone size: NA
V gene: TRBV9
CDR3 DNA: TGTGCCAGCAACCAAGGACAGCCTAACTATGGCTACACCTTC
CDR3 protein: CASNQGQPNYGYTF

D gene: NA
J gene: TRBJ2-7
clone size: NA
V gene: TRBV7-8
CDR3 DNA: TGTGCCAGCAGCATACGGACGGTTTGGGAGCAGTACTTC
CDR3 protein: CASSIRTVWEQYF

D gene: NA
J gene: TRBJ2-3
clone size: NA
V gene: TRBV28
CDR3 DNA: TGTGCCAGCAGTTTCGGCAGGGATACTAGCACAGATACGCAGTATTTT
CDR3 protein: CASSFGRDTSTDTQYF

D gene: TRBD1
J gene: TRBJ2-3
clone size: NA
V gene: TRBV7-9
CDR3 DNA: TGTGCCAGCAGCTTAAACAGGGGAGCGGCAGATACGCAGTATTTT
CDR3 protein: CASSLNRGAADTQYF

D gene: NA
J gene: TRBJ2-3
clone size: NA
V gene: TRBV4-1
CDR3 DNA: TGCGCCAGCAGCCACTGGAAAGGGGGGGCTAGCACAGATACGCAGTATTTT
CDR3 protein: CASSHWKGGASTDTQYF

D gene: TRBD1
J gene: TRBJ1-2
clone size: once
V gene: TRBV7-9
CDR3 DNA: TGTGCCAGCAGCCGCCGGACAGGGTACTTTAACTATGGCTACACCTTC
CDR3 protein: CASSRRTGYFNYGYTF

D gene: NA
J gene: TRBJ2-3
clone size: NA
V gene: TRBV7-6
CDR3 DNA: TGTGCCAGCAGCCAAGCAGGGGGAGGGGGCACAGATACGCAGTATTTT
CDR3 protein: CASSQAGGGGTDTQYF

D gene: TRBD2
J gene: TRBJ2-7
clone size: NA
V gene: TRBV2
CDR3 DNA: TGTGCCAGCAGGCCGGGGACTAGCGGGAAGGGGGAGCAGTACTTC
CDR3 protein: CASRPGTSGKGEQYF

D gene: TRBD2
J gene: TRBJ2-3
clone size: NA
V gene: TRBV9
CDR3 DNA: TGTGCCAGCAGCGTCCTAGCGGGGGGGCCATCTGATACGCAGTATTTT
CDR3 protein: CASSVLAGGPSDTQYF

D gene: NA
J gene: TRBJ2-7
clone size: NA
V gene: TRBV5-1
CDR3 DNA: TGCGCCAGCAGCTTGCCAGCAGCCCTTGAGCAGTACTTC
CDR3 protein: CASSLPAALEQYF

D gene: NA
J gene: TRBJ1-6
clone size: NA
V gene: TRBV18
CDR3 DNA: TGTGCCAGCTCACGAGAGGGGGAGGATTCACCCCTCCACTTT
CDR3 protein: CASSREGEDSPLHF

D gene: TRBD1
J gene: TRBJ2-7
clone size: NA
V gene: TRBV7-9
CDR3 DNA: TGTGCCAGCCGGGACAGTCTCTCCTACGAGCAGTACTTC
CDR3 protein: CASRDSLSYEQYF

D gene: TRBD1
J gene: TRBJ2-1
clone size: once
V gene: TRBV7-8
CDR3 DNA: TGTGCCAGCAGCTTAGCGTGGGGGACAGGATCCTACAATGAGCAGTTCTTC
CDR3 protein: CASSLAWGTGSYNEQFF

D gene: NA
J gene: TRBJ1-4
clone size: NA
V gene: TRBV28
CDR3 DNA: TGTGCCAGCATCCCCGCCACCTCACAGTATGAAAAACTGTTTTTT
CDR3 protein: CASIPATSQYEKLFF

D gene: TRBD1
J gene: TRBJ2-1
clone size: NA
V gene: TRBV27
CDR3 DNA: TGTGCCAGCAGTGCGACAGGGGCCTACAATGAGCAGTTCTTC
CDR3 protein: CASSATGAYNEQFF

D gene: TRBD1
J gene: TRBJ1-1
clone size: NA
V gene: TRBV5-1
CDR3 DNA: TGCGCCAGCAGCCCTAGATGGGACAGGGGACCCTTGAACACTGAAGCTTTCTTT
CDR3 protein: CASSPRWDRGPLNTEAFF

D gene: NA
J gene: TRBJ2-3
clone size: NA
V gene: TRBV6-5
CDR3 DNA: TGTGCCAGCAGTCAGAGTCCCCTCTCAGATACGCAGTATTTT
CDR3 protein: CASSQSPLSDTQYF

D gene: TRBD2
J gene: TRBJ2-1
clone size: NA
V gene: TRBV18
CDR3 DNA: TGTGCCAGCTCACAGCTTAAGAGCGGGGGTGGGAGCTCCTACAATGAGCAGTTCTTC
CDR3 protein: CASSQLKSGGGSSYNEQFF

D gene: TRBD2
J gene: TRBJ2-3
clone size: NA
V gene: TRBV5-6
CDR3 DNA: TGTGCCAGCAGCTTGCTGCGGGGGGGGCCCACAGATACGCAGTATTTT
CDR3 protein: CASSLLRGGPTDTQYF

D gene: TRBD1
J gene: TRBJ2-2
clone size: NA
V gene: TRBV19
CDR3 DNA: TGTGCCAGTAGTACCCGAGGACAGGGTAGGGTGTCTGCCGGGGAGCTGTTTTTT
CDR3 protein: CASSTRGQGRVSAGELFF

D gene: NA
J gene: TRBJ1-1
clone size: NA
V gene: TRBV10-3
CDR3 DNA: TGTGCCATCAGAGGGGCAGCAAAGAAAACTGAAGCTTTCTTT
CDR3 protein: CAIRGAAKKTEAFF

D gene: TRBD1
J gene: TRBJ2-7
clone size: few
V gene: TRBV4-2
CDR3 DNA: TGTGCCAGCAGCCGGACAGGGAGCTCCTACGAGCAGTACTTC
CDR3 protein: CASSRTGSSYEQYF

D gene: TRBD1
J gene: TRBJ1-5
clone size: NA
V gene: TRBV5-6
CDR3 DNA: TGTGCCAGCAGCCGACAGGGCTTATATCAGCCCCAGCATTTT
CDR3 protein: CASSRQGLYQPQHF

D gene: TRBD2
J gene: TRBJ2-3
clone size: NA
V gene: TRBV4-3
CDR3 DNA: TGCGCCAGCAGCCAAGAGCCCAGCGGGAGAACAGATACGCAGTATTTT
CDR3 protein: CASSQEPSGRTDTQYF

D gene: NA
J gene: TRBJ2-2
clone size: NA
V gene: TRBV7-9
CDR3 DNA: TGTGCCAGCAGCGGAGTGGGGGGCTCCGGGACCGGGGAGCTGTTTTTT
CDR3 protein: CASSGVGGSGTGELFF

D gene: NA
J gene: TRBJ2-7
clone size: NA
V gene: TRBV5-1
CDR3 DNA: TGCGCCAGCAGCTTGGGGATGGGGGAGCAGTACTTC
CDR3 protein: CASSLGMGEQYF

D gene: NA
J gene: TRBJ1-1
clone size: NA
V gene: TRBV30
CDR3 DNA: TGTGCCTGGAGAGGCGAAAGGGGATACACTGAAGCTTTCTTT
CDR3 protein: CAWRGERGYTEAFF

D gene: NA
J gene: TRBJ1-3
clone size: NA
V gene: TRBV19
CDR3 DNA: TGTGCCAGTAGTATCGGCGACAGGTTACCTGGAAACACCATATATTTT
CDR3 protein: CASSIGDRLPGNTIYF

D gene: NA
J gene: TRBJ2-1
clone size: NA
V gene: TRBV18
CDR3 DNA: TGTGCCAGCTCACCACCGGGCCCAGACGAGCAGTTCTTC
CDR3 protein: CASSPPGPDEQFF

D gene: NA
J gene: TRBJ1-6
clone size: NA
V gene: TRBV7-9
CDR3 DNA: TGTGCCAGCAGCGGAGGGACACCGACGAGCAATTCACCCCTCCACTTT
CDR3 protein: CASSGGTPTSNSPLHF

D gene: TRBD2
J gene: TRBJ2-3
clone size: NA
V gene: TRBV11-2
CDR3 DNA: TGTGCCAGCAGCTCCACTAGCGGGCCTCGGATACTCACAGATACGCAGTATTTT
CDR3 protein: CASSSTSGPRILTDTQYF

D gene: NA
J gene: TRBJ2-1
clone size: NA
V gene: TRBV25-1
CDR3 DNA: TGTGCCAGCAGTGATTCCGGGGGCTACAATGAGCAGTTCTTC
CDR3 protein: CASSDSGGYNEQFF

D gene: NA
J gene: TRBJ2-3
clone size: NA
V gene: TRBV5-1
CDR3 DNA: TGCGCCAGCAGCTTGGTCTGGACTTTT
CDR3 protein: CASSLVWTF